The 17 T cell receptor beta chains below were found in one sample sequenced in a study of T cell changes during pregnancy in multiple sclerosis. Clones were read by immunoSEQ multiplex PCR, and TCRdb kept only the in-frame ones, dropping some. Seen here are around 55,000 clones, about 92% observed once, and the top ten hold around 4%. This specimen was CD8+ T cells from peripheral blood mononuclear cells, taken in the second trimester of pregnancy. These receptors were obtained from a female donor with multiple sclerosis, enrolled in a pregnancy study.

This chain uses TRBV9 with TRBJ2-7, with D perhaps TRBD2 (6 bases). V was trimmed by 3 bases and J by 1 base, leaving 17 bases between them. The V gene's germline CDR1 is SGDLS and CDR2 YYNGEE. This CDR3 has 16 amino acids. The CDR3 DNA sequence: TGTGCCAGCAGCGCACTTGAGGGAGGAGGATCCTACGAGCAGTACTTC. Translating it yields CASSALEGGGSYEQYF.

The chain links TRBV29-1 to TRBJ1-1; D is uncertain. CDR3 size: 12 residues. The V end lost 4 bases, the J end lost 5 bases, and 11 bases lay between the germline ends. Germline V gene data show CDR1 as SQVTM and CDR2 as ANQGSEA. CDR3 DNA sequence: TGCAGCGTTGTTGGGAGTAAGACTGAAGCTTTCTTT. This translates into CSVVGSKTEAFF. Combining the CDR3 with reference TRBV29-1 and TRBJ1-1 gives the whole variable domain SAVISQKPSRDICQRGTSLTIQCQVDSQVTMMFWYRQQPGQSLTLIATANQGSEATYESGFVIDKFPISRPNLTFSTLTVSNMSPEDSSIYLCSVVGSKTEAFFGQGTRLTVV.

The chain employs TRBV6-5 and TRBJ2-1, with 9 bases that match TRBD2. The CDR3 is 15 amino acids. Germline CDR1 is MNHEY and CDR2 is SVGAGI. The V gene end was trimmed by 5 bases and the J gene end by 2 bases; junction bases not matched to a gene: 4. The CDR3 region is CASSPSGDTYNEQFF. As DNA, the CDR3 is TGTGCCAGCAGTCCTAGCGGGGATACCTACAATGAGCAGTTCTTC.

In its sample, this clone was seen a few times. The genes are TRBV4-1 and TRBJ2-2, with D possibly matching TRBD1 (6 bases). Trimming took off 8 bases at V and 7 bases at J, with 20 bases between the two ends. The CDR3 covers 15 residues. In germline, CDR1 is MGHRA, CDR2 YSYEKL. CDR3 in amino acids: CASGKTGPPLGELFF. CDR3 nucleotides: TGCGCCAGCGGGAAAACAGGGCCGCCTCTCGGGGAGCTGTTTTTT.

V gene TRBV4-3 combines with J gene TRBJ1-1; the match to TRBD1 covers 8 bases. CDR1 and CDR2 (germline): LGHNA, YSLEER. The CDR3 extends over 16 amino acids. V was clipped by 0 bases and J by 6 bases; unmatched bases: 9. The DNA of the CDR3 is TGCGCCAGCAGCCAAGATATGACAGGGGCAGGTGCTGAAGCTTTCTTT. This translates into CASSQDMTGAGAEAFF.

This clone was observed a single time. This chain uses TRBV5-1 with TRBJ2-7; TRBD2 matches 7 bases. Germline CDR1 is SGHRS and CDR2 is YFSETQ. CDR3 size: 11 residues. V lost 7 bases to trimming and J lost 6 bases; unmatched junction nucleotides: 4. The CDR3 DNA reads TGCGCCAGCCAGGGAGGGCCCGAGCAGTACTTC. Protein sequence: CASQGGPEQYF.

CDR3 protein: CASSLTIAGGYTDTQYF. The CDR3 nucleotides read TGTGCCAGCAGCTTAACTATAGCGGGGGGTTACACTGATACGCAGTATTTT. This chain uses TRBV7-3 with TRBJ2-3, with 10 bases matching TRBD2. V shed 0 bases and J 6 bases; nucleotides not matched to a gene: 9. Germline values: CDR1 SGHTA, CDR2 FQGTGA. The CDR3 has 17 amino acids.

The chain has TRBV4-2 and TRBJ2-1, with 10 bases identical to TRBD2. After removal of 0 bases from V and 9 bases from J, the junction contained 8 bases not matched to a gene. The CDR3 is 16 residues long. Germline CDR1 and CDR2: LGHNA and YNFKEQ. The DNA for the CDR3 is TGTGCCAGCAGCCAAGAATTTAGCGGGGGGCGTGTTGAGCAGTTCTTC. Its translation is CASSQEFSGGRVEQFF.

The rearrangement uses TRBV5-4 and TRBJ1-1; D unresolved. V lost 4 bases to trimming and J lost 0 bases, with 10 bases between them. Germline V lookup: CDR1 SGHNT, CDR2 YYREEE (reference sequence). CDR3 length equals 14 residues. The CDR3 coding sequence is TGTGCCAGCAGCCATTCCGAGGTGAACACTGAAGCTTTCTTT. It codes for CASSHSEVNTEAFF.

This sequence joins TRBV29-1 and TRBJ2-7; no clear D gene. Germline-derived CDR1 and CDR2 are SQVTM and ANQGSEA. There are 13 residues in the CDR3. The V gene lost 5 bases and the J gene lost 0 bases, with 11 bases spanning the gap. In DNA, the CDR3 is TGCAGCGTTTTCATTTCCAGCTCCTACGAGCAGTACTTC. Translated: CSVFISSSYEQYF.

The J gene is TRBJ1-1, the V gene TRBV7-8, with TRBD1 matching 9 bases. This CDR3 has 18 amino acids. Germline CDR1 reads SGHVS; CDR2 reads FQNEAQ. V was pared by 4 bases and J by 0 bases, with 12 bases of the junction left unmatched. The CDR3 spells CASSYPEGTGLMNTEAFF. The CDR3 DNA sequence: TGTGCCAGCAGCTACCCCGAAGGGACAGGGCTCATGAACACTGAAGCTTTCTTT. Supplemented by reference TRBV7-8 and TRBJ1-1, the full variable domain reads GAGVSQSPRYKVAKRGQDVALRCDPISGHVSLFWYQQALGQGPEFLTYFQNEAQLDKSGLPSDRFFAERPEGSVSTLKIQRTQQEDSAVYLCASSYPEGTGLMNTEAFFGQGTRLTVV.

This clone was found a few times. The chain links TRBV7-7 to TRBJ2-2; 12 bases line up with TRBD2. V lost 3 bases and J lost 7; bases outside the gene matches: 9. Germline values: CDR1 SSHAT, CDR2 FNYEAQ (reference sequence). The CDR3 sequence is 17 residues long. In nucleotides, the CDR3 is TGTGCCAGCAGCTTGGGACTAGCGGGCCCTTATTACGGGGAGCTGTTTTTT. It translates to CASSLGLAGPYYGELFF.

The chain is built from TRBV4-1 and TRBJ1-1; possibly TRBD1 for D (5 bases). The germline CDR1 and CDR2 sequences are MGHRA and YSYEKL. This CDR3 comprises 11 residues. V was pared by 3 bases and J by 8 bases, with 7 bases between. The DNA for the CDR3 is TGCGCCAGCAGCCAGGGGGGAGAAGCTTTCTTT. This sequence encodes CASSQGGEAFF.

The chain uses TRBV9 and TRBJ2-5; 10 bases are a match to TRBD2. The CDR3 is 16 amino acids. J lost 5 bases, V lost 0 bases, and 7 bases had no gene match. CDR1 and CDR2 from the germline V gene are SGDLS and YYNGEE. The CDR3 here is CASSVDIAGGRETQYF. Written as DNA, the CDR3 is TGTGCCAGCAGCGTAGATATAGCGGGAGGTCGGGAGACCCAGTACTTC. Filled out from reference TRBV9 and TRBJ2-5, the complete variable domain reads DSGVTQTPKHLITATGQRVTLRCSPRSGDLSVYWYQQSLDQGLQFLIQYYNGEERAKGNILERFSAQQFPDLHSELNLSSLELGDSALYFCASSVDIAGGRETQYFGPGTRLLVL.

This rearrangement joins TRBV4-2 to TRBJ2-2; D remains ambiguous. V was clipped by 4 bases and J by 3 bases, with 15 bases between them. The CDR3 sequence is 16 residues long. Germline CDR1 and CDR2: LGHNA and YNFKEQ. CDR3 sequence reads: CASSREPGVDTGELFF. The CDR3, as DNA: TGTGCCAGCAGCCGAGAACCGGGTGTCGACACCGGGGAGCTGTTTTTT.

The V and J genes are TRBV5-4 and TRBJ2-1; tentative D call: TRBD2 (6 bases). The germline V gene has CDR1 SGHNT and CDR2 YYREEE (reference sequence). Trimming pared 6 bases from V and 5 bases from J, leaving 18 bases between. The CDR3 totals 15 residues. CDR3 DNA: TGTGCCAGCAACAATGGGCGGGGACGACACAATGAGCAGTTCTTC. The encoded protein is CASNNGRGRHNEQFF.

The CDR3 DNA reads as TGTGCCAGCAACCCGGACAGTAGCTCCTACAATGAGCAGTTCTTC. Its protein is CASNPDSSSYNEQFF. The chain uses TRBV9 and TRBJ2-1; a weak D match, TRBD1 (6 bases). The CDR3 is 15 amino acids. Germline loops: CDR1 SGDLS, CDR2 YYNGEE. V was clipped by 6 bases and J by 0 bases, with 13 bases between them.